Here is one T cell receptor beta chain with its context. Its antigen is unknown. The V segment lost 5 bases and the J segment 4 bases; nucleotides outside the gene matches: 4. Germline CDR1 reads MNHEY; CDR2 reads SVGAGI. This CDR3 spans 15 amino acids. Every patient was affected by relapse after autologous stem cell transplantation, while exposure to brentuximab vedotin was not uniform. This sample was included in a study of PD-1 blockade in classical Hodgkin lymphoma. Sequenced by immunoSEQ multiplex PCR; TCRdb stores in-frame clones only, minus some. The table shows about 43,000 clones, with approximately 70% occurring only once. Study-wide results and limits: TCR diversity in CD4+, not CD8+, cells rose significantly by C4D1. Repertoire differences lack defined causes, possibly disease activity or prior therapy. Healthy donors were reported to have higher baseline TCR diversity than newly diagnosed patients. Baseline diversity resembling that of newly diagnosed patients was seen in complete responders.

The sequences come from peripheral blood mononuclear cells (PBMCs), collected before the second cycle of nivolumab. The clonotype comes from a human donor with classical Hodgkin lymphoma. The V and J genes are TRBV6-5 and TRBJ2-1; 11 bases fit TRBD2. The CDR3 DNA is TGTGCCAGCAGTCGACTAGCGGGACAATACAATGAGCAGTTCTTC. Encoded protein: CASSRLAGQYNEQFF.